This T cell receptor beta chain emerged from a study of neurological immune-mediated disorders. V shed 4 bases and J 0 bases; nucleotides not matched to a gene: 6. Germline V CDR1 and CDR2: LGHDT, YNNKEL (reference sequence). The CDR3 extends over 16 amino acids. The cDNA came from 5'RACE, which used 10-nucleotide random UMIs. TCRdb independently ran MiXCR on the 5' RACE reads; one entry per CDR3 protein. The sample lists about 55,000 distinct CDR3 sequences, around 4% occurring once. This clonotype was seen at least ten times. Unsorted libraries were derived from 2 million PBMCs stored at -80 C. The receptor was isolated from a man younger than 45 with multiple sclerosis. V is TRBV3-1 and J is TRBJ2-7, with 10 positions matching TRBD2. The sequencing input was PBMCs. CDR3 nucleotides: TGTGCCAGCAGCCTTTCTAGCGGGGGCCTCTCCTACGAGCAGTACTTC. Protein: CASSLSSGGLSYEQYF.